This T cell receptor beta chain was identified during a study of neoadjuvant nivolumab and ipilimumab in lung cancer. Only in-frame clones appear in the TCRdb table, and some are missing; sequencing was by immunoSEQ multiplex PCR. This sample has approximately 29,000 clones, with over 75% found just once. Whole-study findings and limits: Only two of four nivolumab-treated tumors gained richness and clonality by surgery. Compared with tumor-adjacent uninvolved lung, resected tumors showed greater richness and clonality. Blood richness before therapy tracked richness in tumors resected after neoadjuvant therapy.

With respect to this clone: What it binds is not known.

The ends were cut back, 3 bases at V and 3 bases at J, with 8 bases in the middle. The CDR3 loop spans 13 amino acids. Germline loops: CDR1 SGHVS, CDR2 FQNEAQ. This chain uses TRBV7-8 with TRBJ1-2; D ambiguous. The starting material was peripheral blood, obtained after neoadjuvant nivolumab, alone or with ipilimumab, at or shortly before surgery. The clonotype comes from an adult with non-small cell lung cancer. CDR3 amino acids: CASSLAQDYGYTF. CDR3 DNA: TGTGCCAGCAGCTTGGCCCAGGACTATGGCTACACCTTC. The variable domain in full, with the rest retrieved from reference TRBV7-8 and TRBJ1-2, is GAGVSQSPRYKVAKRGQDVALRCDPISGHVSLFWYQQALGQGPEFLTYFQNEAQLDKSGLPSDRFFAERPEGSVSTLKIQRTQQEDSAVYLCASSLAQDYGYTFGSGTRLTVV.